This T cell receptor (beta chain) emerged from a study of identical twins (TCRdb year 2016). Some background on the complete study: To test whether fetal clonotypes persist, the study used deep sequencing on TCR alpha and beta repertoires from monozygotic twins, unrelated adults of various ages, and cord blood. Replicate twin experiments were performed at different times using different library preparation protocols to rule out contamination.

Library generation was performed with 5' RACE. The instrument was an Illumina HiSeq 2000. A universal primer binding site was introduced by template switching, and a unique molecular identifier was present in the final cDNA, enabling accurate counting of TCR cDNA molecules. Specific primers in the conserved constant-segment region were used to synthesize first-strand cDNA for TCR alpha and beta chains. Each cDNA library was double barcoded, with a SMART-Mk sample barcode plus Illumina barcodes, to control for contamination. Two successive PCR steps introduced TruSeq adapter sequences along with Illumina sample barcodes. The TCR alpha and beta cDNA libraries were sequenced on the Illumina HiSeq platform using custom primers. The published analysis was carried out like this. Raw reads were processed with MiGEC to extract unique molecular identifiers, and MiXCR was used to determine CDR3 positions. For each individual, recombination models were inferred using an EM algorithm with the repgenHMM and IGoR tools. The tcR package in R was used for shared clonotype analysis, with sharing normalized by the product of cloneset sizes. Out-of-frame nonproductive sequences were analyzed to study raw recombination free of thymic and clonal selection effects. The public reads were quality trimmed at Q25 with fastp and then assembled into clones with MiXCR by TCRdb, keeping productive beta chains. Each entry merges the rows of one CDR3 protein and shows their most common DNA and genes. The V and J calls here are based on TCRdb, not the publication. The table for this sample lists approximately 500,000 distinct CDR3 sequences; 13% to 15% of them were counted only once. Of the sample, 0.44% is held by the ten largest clones.

As concerns this clonotype: What this receptor recognizes is not known. No base quality information exists; no much larger clone differs at one position.

Every donor was a healthy Caucasian. Three pairs of female monozygotic twins, all aged 18 to 29 years, were included in the twin cohort. Positive isolation kits from Invitrogen were used to isolate the CD4+ and CD8+ T cell populations. The CDR3, cysteine through phenylalanine, is 15 amino acids long. CDR3 DNA only is kept here, 45 bases in frame from base 1. According to the germline V gene, CDR1 reads MNHNS and CDR2 reads SASEGT. V lost 6 bases and J lost 2 bases, and the count of bases not matched to a germline gene is 3. General conclusions and limits of the study: A weaker excess of twin sharing was found in beta out-of-frame sequences because the signal-to-noise ratio was lowered by fewer shared sequences. Invariant T cells such as MAIT and iNKT could partly confound zero-insertion analyses, although diverse VJ usage argued against such confounding for most clonotypes. Because the same donors could not be followed over many years, the conclusions depended on cross-sectional statistical analysis. In monozygotic twins, recombination models systematically underestimated out-of-frame TCR alpha sharing, but the models matched the sharing seen between unrelated individuals. Fewer insertions were carried by abundant cord blood beta clonotypes; a weaker similar trend was observed in young adult naive repertoires, while no such trend was observed in memory repertoires. Out-of-frame TCR alpha sequences shared between twins showed an excess of low generation-probability sequences compared with coincidental sharing between unrelated individuals.

The sample also formed part of further work on yellow fever vaccine responses in identical twins. The other study reports the following: The T cell response to vaccination in identical twins was reported by the authors to appear partly convergent and partly personalized. The study precisely tracked vaccine-responding T cell clones in identical twins.

Material: CD4+ T cells sorted from blood. The V gene is TRBV6-1 and the J gene is TRBJ2-5; the central 13 bases match TRBD2. This receptor was identified in a woman aged 18-29 years in good health. CDR3 protein: CASSMTSGRQETQYF. The base sequence is TGTGCCAGCAGCATGACTAGCGGGAGGCAAGAGACCCAGTACTTC.